The 30 T cell receptor beta chains presented below share a single source sample, sequenced in a study of blood T cells in healthy people across ages. The use of a sample-barcoded 5' primer and a J-beta primer mix characterized a second PCR of roughly 6 to 11 cycles. A single record per CDR3 protein comes from TCRdb applying MiXCR to the 5' RACE reads. The table records hundreds of thousands of distinct CDR3 sequences, 29% of them present only once. The sequenced material came from blood. These receptors were collected from a woman of 80 years or more in good health.

This chain joins TRBV6-6 and TRBJ2-3; perhaps TRBD1 as D (5 bases). The germline gives CDR1 MNHNY, CDR2 SVGAGI (reference sequence). Trimming removed 9 bases from V and 0 bases from J, with 16 bases in between. The CDR3 is 15 residues long. The CDR3 coding sequence is TGTGCCAGTAATTTTAGGGGCACTAGCACAGATACGCAGTATTTT. This sequence encodes CASNFRGTSTDTQYF.

This clonotype was found many times. The chain uses TRBV7-2 and TRBJ2-5; D may match TRBD1 or TRBD2 (5 bases each). The V and J ends lost 1 base and 3 bases respectively, with 9 bases between them. Germline V gene sequence: CDR1 SGHTA, CDR2 FQGNSA. This CDR3 has 14 residues. The DNA for the CDR3 is TGTGCCAGCAGCTTAGGGGACGGCAAAGAGACCCAGTACTTC. Translating gives CASSLGDGKETQYF.

This clonotype was detected many times. The chain is built from TRBV6-5 and TRBJ2-5; D could derive from TRBD1 or TRBD2 (5 bases each). V lost 6 bases and J 5 bases, leaving 22 bases between the germline ends. This CDR3 comprises 16 residues. Looked up from germline, CDR1 is MNHEY and CDR2 is SVGAGI. The CDR3 DNA reads TGTGCCAGCAGAGCTCTGAACAGTTGGGGCGGGGAGACCCAGTACTTC. Amino acids: CASRALNSWGGETQYF.

This clonotype was counted a few times. The chain has TRBV18 and TRBJ2-1, with D maybe TRBD1 (6 bases). The DNA end is a closer match to TRBJ2-7, so the J assignment may be wrong. The CDR3 spans 16 residues. Germline CDR1 is KGHSH and CDR2 is LQKENI. As DNA, the CDR3 is TGTGCCAGCTCACCGGCCTTCCAGGGGTCCTACAATGAGCAGTACTTC. Translation: CASSPAFQGSYNEQYF.

This clonotype was counted many times. The chain carries TRBV7-2 and TRBJ2-1; possibly TRBD1 for D (6 bases). This CDR3 region has 15 residues. Germline CDR1 is SGHTA and CDR2 is FQGNSA. Trimming cost V 5 bases and J 2 bases, with 13 bases left between them. CDR3 in DNA: TGTGCCAGCAGCGAACAGGGAAGGCCCTACAATGAGCAGTTCTTC. It codes for CASSEQGRPYNEQFF.

This clonotype showed up many times. V is TRBV20-1 and J is TRBJ2-7; TRBD2 aligns across 12 bases. This CDR3 is built from 13 residues. The V gene end was trimmed by 6 bases and the J gene end by 4 bases; junction bases not matched to a gene: 4. Germline V gene data show CDR1 as DFQATT and CDR2 as SNEGSKA (reference sequence). The CDR3 here is CSAPSGGAYEQYF. The CDR3 DNA follows: TGCAGTGCCCCTAGCGGGGGGGCGTACGAGCAGTACTTC.

This clonotype was picked up a small number of times. The chain joins TRBV30 to TRBJ1-5, with unresolved D. The ends were cut back, 0 bases at V and 7 bases at J, with 10 bases in the middle. The CDR3 extends over 13 amino acids. Germline loops: CDR1 GTSNPN, CDR2 SVGIG (reference sequence). As DNA, the CDR3 is TGTGCCTGGAGTGTTCAGGCTGACCAGCCCCAGCATTTT. Its protein is CAWSVQADQPQHF.

The chain has TRBV18 and TRBJ2-3, with 11 bases identical to TRBD2. V was clipped by 4 bases and J by 1 base; unmatched bases: 4. CDR3 length: 16 amino acids. Looked up from germline, CDR1 is KGHSH and CDR2 is LQKENI. CDR3 protein: CASSLTTSGGTDTQYF. The CDR3 DNA reads as TGTGCCAGCTCACTTACGACTAGCGGGGGCACAGATACGCAGTATTTT.

Concerning this clonotype itself: With a much larger clone just one base away, this may be a read error. The chain has TRBV9 and TRBJ2-6; D possibly corresponds to TRBD2 (6 bases). This CDR3 has 16 residues. Germline V lookup: CDR1 SGDLS, CDR2 YYNGEE. CDR3 sequence: CASGPGLNSGANVLIF. The CDR3 coding sequence is TGTGCCAGCGGACCGGGACTTAACTCTGGGGCCAACGTCCTGATTTTC. Based on the CDR3 plus reference TRBV9 and TRBJ2-6, the full variable domain is DSGVTQTPKHLITATGQRVTLRCSPRSGDLSVYWYQQSLDQGLQFLIQYYNGEERAKGNILERFSAQQFPDLHSELNLSSLELGDSALYFCASGPGLNSGANVLIFGAGSRLTVL.

This rearrangement joins TRBV20-1 to TRBJ2-3, with D possibly being TRBD1 (6 bases). The ends were cut back, 6 bases at V and 4 bases at J, with 11 bases in the middle. Per the germline V gene, CDR1 is DFQATT and CDR2 is SNEGSKA (reference sequence). This CDR3 has 12 amino acids. The CDR3 nucleotides are TGCAGTGCCAAACAGGGACCAGATACGCAGTATTTT. This codes for CSAKQGPDTQYF.

CDR3 region: CASSLARQVYQYF. The CDR3 DNA reads TGTGCCAGCAGCTTAGCGCGGCAGGTTTATCAGTATTTT. The rearrangement uses TRBV7-9 and TRBJ2-3; no definite D call. CDR3 size: 13 residues. Germline V CDR1 and CDR2: SEHNR, FQNEAQ (reference sequence). The germline V and J ends were trimmed by 0 bases and 12 bases, with 13 bases remaining between them.

This chain links TRBV10-1 with TRBJ2-3; no definite D call. Trimming stripped 0 bases from V and 1 base from J, with 11 bases between. Germline CDR1 reads WNHNN; CDR2 reads SYGVQD (reference sequence). CDR3 length: 16 amino acids. In DNA form, the CDR3 reads TGCGCCAGCAGTGAGTCGCGACTTACTTGCACAGATACGCAGTATTTT. This translates into CASSESRLTCTDTQYF.

The rearrangement uses TRBV29-1 and TRBJ2-1; D remains ambiguous. Germline CDR1 and CDR2: SQVTM and ANQGSEA. The CDR3 totals 13 residues. Between the trimmed V and J ends, which lost 4 bases and 9 bases, there was a span of 16 bases. The CDR3 sequence is CSVADLLVFEQFF. CDR3 DNA: TGCAGCGTTGCGGACCTCCTGGTATTTGAGCAGTTCTTC.

The chain recombines TRBV29-1 with TRBJ2-1; D is unclear. The CDR3 has 16 amino acids. CDR1 and CDR2 (germline): SQVTM, ANQGSEA. The V end lost 1 base, the J end lost 4 bases, and 17 bases lay between the germline ends. The CDR3 protein is CSVEGTDSTRYNEQFF. CDR3 nucleotide sequence: TGCAGCGTTGAAGGAACCGACTCCACCCGGTACAATGAGCAGTTCTTC.

As concerns this clonotype: The junction departs from germline at one end; a sequencing error may be responsible. The chain links TRBV3-1 to TRBJ1-1; TRBD1 matches 8 bases. This CDR3 is 12 amino acids long. Germline V lookup: CDR1 LGHDT, CDR2 YNNKEL (reference sequence). In DNA form, the CDR3 reads TGTGTCAGCCAGGGACAGGCCACTGAAGCTTTCTTT. Translating gives CVSQGQATEAFF.

Comment on this clonotype: A clone one base away is much larger, so this may be a read error. This chain joins TRBV5-1 and TRBJ2-6; TRBD1 aligns across 12 bases. Germline CDR1 SGHRS, CDR2 YFSETQ. With V trimmed by 2 bases and J by 3 bases, 12 bases remained unmatched. The CDR3 extends over 20 amino acids. The CDR3 loop is CASSLTGQGARQLGANVLTF. CDR3 nucleotides: TGCGCCAGCAGCTTAACGGGACAGGGGGCACGGCAGCTTGGGGCCAACGTCCTGACTTTC.

There are many counts of this clonotype. The CDR3 protein is CSARVPSGGTDTQYF. Written as DNA, the CDR3 is TGCAGTGCTAGAGTACCGAGCGGGGGCACAGATACGCAGTATTTT. V gene TRBV20-1 combines with J gene TRBJ2-3; 7 positions agree with TRBD2. Germline loops: CDR1 DFQATT, CDR2 SNEGSKA (reference sequence). With V trimmed by 1 base and J by 1 base, 5 bases remained unmatched. There are 15 residues in the CDR3.

The chain carries TRBV3-1 and TRBJ2-1; TRBD2 is a possible D gene (7 bases). CDR1 is LGHDT and CDR2 is YNNKEL in the germline V gene (reference sequence). This CDR3 comprises 19 residues. Trimming left V 1 base short and J 0 bases short, with 19 bases between. The CDR3 here is CASSQVGGGGHSSYNEQFF. CDR3 in DNA: TGTGCCAGCAGCCAAGTGGGGGGGGGCGGTCATAGCTCCTACAATGAGCAGTTCTTC.

At least ten counts were recorded for this clonotype. The chain couples TRBV29-1 to TRBJ2-1, with TRBD1 matching over 7 bases. After removal of 4 bases from V and 0 bases from J, the junction contained 3 bases not matched to a gene. The CDR3 consists of 14 residues. CDR1 SQVTM and CDR2 ANQGSEA come from the germline V gene. CDR3 amino acids: CSVGTGASYNEQFF. In nucleotides, the CDR3 is TGCAGCGTTGGGACAGGCGCCTCCTACAATGAGCAGTTCTTC.

The rearrangement links TRBV27 to TRBJ1-2; D is uncertain. The CDR3 has 15 amino acids. Germline lookup yields CDR1 MNHEY and CDR2 SMNVEV (reference sequence). Trimming took off 3 bases at V and 4 bases at J, with 15 bases between the two ends. The CDR3 spells CASSLHSYDSYGYTF. CDR3 DNA: TGTGCCAGCAGTTTGCACAGCTACGATAGCTATGGCTACACCTTC.

The chain joins TRBV12-3 or TRBV12-4 to TRBJ2-2, with TRBD2 matching 7 bases. V was clipped by 8 bases and J by 4 bases; unmatched bases: 4. The CDR3 totals 13 residues. The CDR3 here is CASSGGSTGELFF. For the CDR3, the DNA is TGTGCCAGCTCGGGGGGAAGCACCGGGGAGCTGTTTTTT.

The chain combines TRBV6-5 with TRBJ2-3; no reliable D call. Germline assignment: CDR1 MNHEY and CDR2 SVGAGI. V lost 2 bases and J lost 4, with 22 bases in between. The CDR3 sequence is 18 residues long. The CDR3 bases are TGTGCCAGCAGTTACCCGATAAAGGGTGGAACACCACCAGATACGCAGTATTTT. It translates to CASSYPIKGGTPPDTQYF.

This clonotype was seen only a few times. The V gene is TRBV30, the J gene TRBJ1-4, with unresolved D. V was cut by 0 bases and J by 2 bases, with 10 bases left in between. CDR1 GTSNPN and CDR2 SVGIG come from the germline V gene (reference sequence). The length of the CDR3 is 15 residues. The CDR3 sequence is CAWSVQPSTNEKLFF. The CDR3 coding sequence is TGTGCCTGGAGTGTACAGCCCTCTACTAATGAAAAACTGTTTTTT.

The chain combines TRBV7-2 with TRBJ1-2; 7 bases are a match to TRBD1. This CDR3 contains 16 residues. J lost 4 bases, V lost 0 bases, and 8 bases had no gene match. The germline gives CDR1 SGHTA, CDR2 FQGNSA. DNA of the CDR3: TGTGCCAGCAGCTTAGCGCGCAGGGGACAGAGCTATGGCTACACCTTC. As protein: CASSLARRGQSYGYTF.

This clonotype showed up many times. The chain recombines TRBV7-2 with TRBJ1-2, with D possibly TRBD1 on 5 matching bases. Germline CDR1 SGHTA, CDR2 FQGNSA. This CDR3 has 17 residues. Trimming stripped 6 bases from V and 4 bases from J, with 24 bases between. As DNA, the CDR3 is TGTGCCAGCAGTCTCATTCCGACAGCCTCCCAAGTCTATGGCTACACCTTC. Residues: CASSLIPTASQVYGYTF.

This clonotype has ten or more counts. A single base separates this from a much larger clone, so it may be a read error. The V gene is TRBV7-6, the J gene TRBJ2-3; possibly TRBD1 for D (5 bases). This CDR3 has 12 amino acids. Trimming stripped 5 bases from V and 5 bases from J, with 8 bases between. Germline V gene data show CDR1 as SGHVS and CDR2 as FNYEAQ. CDR3 amino acids: CASSRGKDTQYF. DNA for the CDR3: TGTGCCAGCAGCAGGGGAAAAGATACGCAGTATTTT.

The chain has TRBV7-2 and TRBJ1-2; no clear D gene. Germline loops: CDR1 SGHTA, CDR2 FQGNSA. V lost 1 base, J lost 0 bases, and 15 bases lay in between. The CDR3 covers 17 residues. CDR3 sequence (DNA): TGTGCCAGCAGCTTAGACCCCCCCGCCGGGGCTAACTATGGCTACACCTTC. Residues: CASSLDPPAGANYGYTF.

This sequence joins TRBV7-9 and TRBJ2-7, with 7 bases lining up with TRBD2. Germline-derived CDR1 and CDR2 are SEHNR and FQNEAQ (reference sequence). This CDR3 has 16 residues. Losses at the gene ends were 1 base for V and 5 bases for J; bases not matched to a gene: 11. CDR3 sequence reads: CASSLGIAGPLDEQYF. DNA of the CDR3: TGTGCCAGCAGCTTAGGGATAGCGGGCCCTCTGGACGAGCAGTACTTC. The full variable domain, with the rest looked up from reference TRBV7-9 and TRBJ2-7, is DTGVSQNPRHKITKRGQNVTFRCDPISEHNRLYWYRQTLGQGPEFLTYFQNEAQLEKSRLLSDRFSAERPKGSFSTLEIQRTEQGDSAMYLCASSLGIAGPLDEQYFGPGTRLTVT.

Concerning this clonotype: This may be a read error, as it is one base from a much larger clone. The chain couples TRBV7-9 to TRBJ1-2, with no clear D. This CDR3 is built from 13 residues. CDR1 is SEHNR, CDR2 FQNEAQ, per germline (reference sequence). CDR3 in amino acids: CVSSLGIGGGYTF. The CDR3 bases are TGTGTCAGCAGCTTAGGAATAGGTGGCGGCTACACCTTC.

This clonotype was observed many times. The gene calls are TRBV7-2 and TRBJ2-5; no clear D. V was clipped by 5 bases and J by 2 bases, with 18 bases between them. This CDR3 comprises 16 residues. The germline CDR1 and CDR2 sequences are SGHTA and FQGNSA. In nucleotides, the CDR3 is TGTGCCAGCAGCCCTGGGTGGGGTCGGAGTCAAGAGACCCAGTACTTC. Amino acid sequence: CASSPGWGRSQETQYF.